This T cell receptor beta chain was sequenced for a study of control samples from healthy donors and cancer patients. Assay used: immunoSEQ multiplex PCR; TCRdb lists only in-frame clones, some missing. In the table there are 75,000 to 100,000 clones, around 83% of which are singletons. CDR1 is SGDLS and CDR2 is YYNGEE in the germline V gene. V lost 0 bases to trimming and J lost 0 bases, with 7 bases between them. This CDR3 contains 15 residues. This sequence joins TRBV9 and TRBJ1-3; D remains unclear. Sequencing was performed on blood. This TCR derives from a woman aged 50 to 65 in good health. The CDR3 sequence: CASSVEGFSGNTIYF. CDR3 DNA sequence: TGTGCCAGCAGCGTAGAAGGATTCTCTGGAAACACCATATATTTT.